This TCR beta chain originates from a study of blood T cell repertoires in COVID-19. Background on the study: Spain, Italy and the United States supplied samples that represented acute and convalescent COVID-19. Nucleic acid was either cDNA or gDNA, and it came from T cells, B-cell-depleted T cells, or PBMCs.

The V and J ends lost 0 bases and 3 bases respectively, with 14 bases between them. The germline V gene has CDR1 SGHNT and CDR2 YYREEE (reference sequence). The CDR3 totals 16 residues. Sequencing used immunoSEQ multiplex PCR; TCRdb keeps in-frame clones, though not all of them. Found here are more than 15,000 clones, 91% of them singletons; the top ten hold about 3.9%. This clone was detected only once. The sequence came from a human donor in a cohort sampled during active COVID-19. The V gene is TRBV5-4, the J gene TRBJ2-3, with D tentatively TRBD2 (6 bases). The sample taken for sequencing was peripheral blood. For the CDR3, the DNA is TGTGCCAGCAGCTTGGATGCGCGGGGAAGAACAGATACGCAGTATTTT. Translating gives CASSLDARGRTDTQYF.